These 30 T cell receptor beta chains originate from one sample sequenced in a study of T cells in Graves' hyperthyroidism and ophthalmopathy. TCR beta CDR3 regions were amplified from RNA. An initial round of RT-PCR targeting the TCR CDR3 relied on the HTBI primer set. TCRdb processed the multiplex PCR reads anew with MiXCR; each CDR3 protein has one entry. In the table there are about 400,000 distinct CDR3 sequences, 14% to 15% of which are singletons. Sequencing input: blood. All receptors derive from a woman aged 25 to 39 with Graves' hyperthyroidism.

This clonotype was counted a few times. Here the CDR3 DNA reads TGTGCCAGCAGCCAACTCCTGACCTACGAGCAGTACTTC. This sequence encodes CASSQLLTYEQYF. V gene TRBV7-9 combines with J gene TRBJ2-7; D gene ambiguous. V lost 5 bases and J lost 2, with 10 bases in between. Germline CDR1 is SEHNR and CDR2 is FQNEAQ (reference sequence). There are 13 residues in the CDR3.

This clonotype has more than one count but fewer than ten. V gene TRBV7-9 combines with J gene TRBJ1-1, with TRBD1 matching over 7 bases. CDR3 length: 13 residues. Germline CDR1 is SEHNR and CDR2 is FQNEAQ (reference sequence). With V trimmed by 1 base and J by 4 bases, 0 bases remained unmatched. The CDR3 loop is CASSLDRGTEAFF. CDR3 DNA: TGTGCCAGCAGCTTAGACAGGGGCACTGAAGCTTTCTTT.

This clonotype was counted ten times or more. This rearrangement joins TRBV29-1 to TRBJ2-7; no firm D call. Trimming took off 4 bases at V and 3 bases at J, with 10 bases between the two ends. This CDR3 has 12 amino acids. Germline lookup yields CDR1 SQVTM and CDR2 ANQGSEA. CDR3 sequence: CSVAYGNYEQYF. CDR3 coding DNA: TGCAGCGTTGCTTACGGAAACTACGAGCAGTACTTC.

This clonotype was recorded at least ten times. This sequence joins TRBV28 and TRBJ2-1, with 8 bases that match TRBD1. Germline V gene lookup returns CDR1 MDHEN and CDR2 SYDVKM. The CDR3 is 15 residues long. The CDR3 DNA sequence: TGTGGCAGTAAAAGGGGACAGGCCCCCTACAATGAGCAGTTCTTC. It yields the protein CGSKRGQAPYNEQFF.

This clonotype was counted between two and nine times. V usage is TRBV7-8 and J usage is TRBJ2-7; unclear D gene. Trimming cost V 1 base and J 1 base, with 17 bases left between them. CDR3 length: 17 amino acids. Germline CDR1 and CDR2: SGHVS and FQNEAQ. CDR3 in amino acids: CASSLVAFMGRSYEQYF. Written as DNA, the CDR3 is TGTGCCAGCAGCTTAGTTGCGTTCATGGGCAGATCCTACGAGCAGTACTTC. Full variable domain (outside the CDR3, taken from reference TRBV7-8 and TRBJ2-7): GAGVSQSPRYKVAKRGQDVALRCDPISGHVSLFWYQQALGQGPEFLTYFQNEAQLDKSGLPSDRFFAERPEGSVSTLKIQRTQQEDSAVYLCASSLVAFMGRSYEQYFGPGTRLTVT.

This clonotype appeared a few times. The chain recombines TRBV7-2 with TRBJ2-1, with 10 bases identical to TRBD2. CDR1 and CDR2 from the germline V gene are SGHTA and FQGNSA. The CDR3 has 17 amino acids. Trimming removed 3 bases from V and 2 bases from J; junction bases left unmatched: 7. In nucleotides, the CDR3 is TGTGCCAGCAGCTTCCTACTAGCGGGGAGCCCCTACAATGAGCAGTTCTTC. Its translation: CASSFLLAGSPYNEQFF.

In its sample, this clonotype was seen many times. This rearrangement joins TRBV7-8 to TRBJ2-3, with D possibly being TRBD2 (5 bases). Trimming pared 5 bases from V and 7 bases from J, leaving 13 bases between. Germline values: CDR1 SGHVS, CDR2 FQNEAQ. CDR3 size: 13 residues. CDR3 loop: CASSPRELYTQYF. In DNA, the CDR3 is TGTGCCAGCAGCCCGAGGGAGCTCTATACGCAGTATTTT. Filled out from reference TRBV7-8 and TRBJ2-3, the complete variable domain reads GAGVSQSPRYKVAKRGQDVALRCDPISGHVSLFWYQQALGQGPEFLTYFQNEAQLDKSGLPSDRFFAERPEGSVSTLKIQRTQQEDSAVYLCASSPRELYTQYFGPGTRLTVL.

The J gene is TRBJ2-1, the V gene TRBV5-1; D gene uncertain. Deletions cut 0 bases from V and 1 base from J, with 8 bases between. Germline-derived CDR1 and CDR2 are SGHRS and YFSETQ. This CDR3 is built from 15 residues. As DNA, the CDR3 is TGCGCCAGCAGCTTGGAGGACGGGTCCTACAATGAGCAGTTCTTC. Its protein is CASSLEDGSYNEQFF.

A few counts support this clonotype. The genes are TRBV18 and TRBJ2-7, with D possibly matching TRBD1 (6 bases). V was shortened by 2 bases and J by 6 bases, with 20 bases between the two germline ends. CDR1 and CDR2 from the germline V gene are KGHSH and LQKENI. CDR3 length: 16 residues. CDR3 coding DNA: TGTGCCAGCTCACCAGGGGGCCCGGGGCTAACTGTCGAGCAGTACTTC. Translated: CASSPGGPGLTVEQYF.

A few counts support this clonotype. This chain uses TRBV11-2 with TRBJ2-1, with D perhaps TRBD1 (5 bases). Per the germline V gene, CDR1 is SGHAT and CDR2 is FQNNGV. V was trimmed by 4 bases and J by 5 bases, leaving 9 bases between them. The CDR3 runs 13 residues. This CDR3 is CASSYQGNNEQFF. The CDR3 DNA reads TGTGCCAGCAGCTACCAGGGAAACAATGAGCAGTTCTTC.

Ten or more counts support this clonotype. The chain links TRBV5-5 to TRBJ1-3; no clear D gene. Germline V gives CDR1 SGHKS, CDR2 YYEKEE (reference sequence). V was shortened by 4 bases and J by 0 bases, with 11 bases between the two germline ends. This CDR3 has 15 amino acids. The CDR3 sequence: CASSLGRISGNTIYF. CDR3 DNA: TGTGCCAGCAGCCTCGGACGGATCTCTGGAAACACCATATATTTT.

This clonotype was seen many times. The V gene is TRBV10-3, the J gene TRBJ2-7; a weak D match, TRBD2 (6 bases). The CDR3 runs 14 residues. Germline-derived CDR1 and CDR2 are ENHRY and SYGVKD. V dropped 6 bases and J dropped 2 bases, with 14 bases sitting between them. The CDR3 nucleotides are TGTGCCATCAGCGAGACTAGTATGGCCTACGAGCAGTACTTC. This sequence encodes CAISETSMAYEQYF.

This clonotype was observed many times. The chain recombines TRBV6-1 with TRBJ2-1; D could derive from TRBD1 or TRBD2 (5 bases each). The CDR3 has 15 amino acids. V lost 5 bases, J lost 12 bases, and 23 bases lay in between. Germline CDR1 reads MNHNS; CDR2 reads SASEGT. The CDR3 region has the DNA TGTGCCAGCAGTCCTCCCGGGACCACAACAATCGCGCAGTTCTTC. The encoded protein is CASSPPGTTTIAQFF.

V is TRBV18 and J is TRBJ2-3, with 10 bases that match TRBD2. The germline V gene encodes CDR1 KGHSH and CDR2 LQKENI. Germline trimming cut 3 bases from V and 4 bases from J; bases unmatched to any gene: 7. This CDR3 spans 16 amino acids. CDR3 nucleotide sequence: TGTGCCAGCTCACCTAGTCGGACTAGCGGCGCAGATACGCAGTATTTT. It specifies CASSPSRTSGADTQYF. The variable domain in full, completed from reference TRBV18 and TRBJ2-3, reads NAGVMQNPRHLVRRRGQEARLRCSPMKGHSHVYWYRQLPEEGLKFMVYLQKENIIDESGMPKERFSAEFPKEGPSILRIQQVVRGDSAAYFCASSPSRTSGADTQYFGPGTRLTVL.

The CDR3 DNA follows: TGCGCCAGCAGCTTCTGGGGGTTGGGGACAGGGGACTACGAGCAGTACTTC. Amino acids: CASSFWGLGTGDYEQYF. The rearrangement joins TRBV5-1 to TRBJ2-7; TRBD1 matches at 10 bases. Trimming took 2 bases from V and 3 from J; bases not matched to a gene: 11. The CDR3 has 17 amino acids. Germline V gene lookup returns CDR1 SGHRS and CDR2 YFSETQ.

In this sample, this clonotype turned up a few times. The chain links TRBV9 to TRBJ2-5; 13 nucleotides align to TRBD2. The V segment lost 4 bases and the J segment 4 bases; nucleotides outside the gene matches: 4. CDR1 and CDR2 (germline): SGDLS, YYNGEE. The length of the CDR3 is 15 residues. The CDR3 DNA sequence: TGTGCCAGCAGCACCGGACTAGCGGGAGCAGAGACCCAGTACTTC. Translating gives CASSTGLAGAETQYF.

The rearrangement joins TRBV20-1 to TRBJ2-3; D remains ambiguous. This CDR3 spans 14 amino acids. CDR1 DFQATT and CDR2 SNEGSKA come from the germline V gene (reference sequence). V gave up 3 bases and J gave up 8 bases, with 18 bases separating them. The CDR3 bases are TGCAGTGCTAGTGGTACCGCAAGGGTCCCTACGCAGTATTTT. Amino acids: CSASGTARVPTQYF.

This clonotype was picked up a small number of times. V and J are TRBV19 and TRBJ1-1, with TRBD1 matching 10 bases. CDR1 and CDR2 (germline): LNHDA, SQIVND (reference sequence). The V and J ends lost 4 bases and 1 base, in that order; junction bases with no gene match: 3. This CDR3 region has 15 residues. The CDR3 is CASSTDRGRNTEAFF. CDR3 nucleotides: TGTGCCAGTAGTACCGACAGGGGGCGGAACACTGAAGCTTTCTTT.

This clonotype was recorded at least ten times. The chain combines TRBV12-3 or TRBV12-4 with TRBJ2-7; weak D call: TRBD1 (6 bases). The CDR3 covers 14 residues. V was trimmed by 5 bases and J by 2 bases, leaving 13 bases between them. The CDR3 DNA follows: TGTGCCAGCAGTACCCGCAGGGGCCCCTACGAGCAGTACTTC. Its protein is CASSTRRGPYEQYF.

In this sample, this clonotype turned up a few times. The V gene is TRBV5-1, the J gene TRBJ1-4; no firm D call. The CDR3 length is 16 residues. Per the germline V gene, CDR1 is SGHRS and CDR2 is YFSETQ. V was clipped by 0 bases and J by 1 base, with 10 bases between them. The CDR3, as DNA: TGCGCCAGCAGCTTGGGAGGGAGAGGAACTAATGAAAAACTGTTTTTT. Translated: CASSLGGRGTNEKLFF.

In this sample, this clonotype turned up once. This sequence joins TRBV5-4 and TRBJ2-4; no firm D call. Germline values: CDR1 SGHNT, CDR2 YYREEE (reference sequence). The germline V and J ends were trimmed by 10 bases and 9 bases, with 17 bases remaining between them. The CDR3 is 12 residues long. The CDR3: CAWSPRYSIQYF. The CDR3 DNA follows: TGTGCCTGGTCCCCGAGGTATAGCATTCAGTACTTC.

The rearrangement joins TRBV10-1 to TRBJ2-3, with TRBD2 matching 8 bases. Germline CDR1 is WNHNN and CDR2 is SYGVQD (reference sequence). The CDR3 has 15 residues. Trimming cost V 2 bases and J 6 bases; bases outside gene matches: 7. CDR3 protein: CASSETLAGPDTQYF. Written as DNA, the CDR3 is TGCGCCAGCAGTGAGACCCTAGCGGGTCCGGATACGCAGTATTTT.

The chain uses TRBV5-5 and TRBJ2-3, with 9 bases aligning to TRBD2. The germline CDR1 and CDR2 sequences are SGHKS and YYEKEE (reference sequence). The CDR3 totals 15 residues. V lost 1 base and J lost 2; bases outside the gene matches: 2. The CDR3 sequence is CASSLPSGATDTQYF. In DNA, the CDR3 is TGTGCCAGCAGCTTGCCTAGCGGGGCCACAGATACGCAGTATTTT.

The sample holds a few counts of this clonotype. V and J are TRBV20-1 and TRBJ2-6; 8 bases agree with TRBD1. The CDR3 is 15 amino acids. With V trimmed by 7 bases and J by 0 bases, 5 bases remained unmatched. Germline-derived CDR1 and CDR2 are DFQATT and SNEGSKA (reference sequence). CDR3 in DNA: TGCAGTGTGCAGGGGGCCAGCTCTGGGGCCAACGTCCTGACTTTC. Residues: CSVQGASSGANVLTF.

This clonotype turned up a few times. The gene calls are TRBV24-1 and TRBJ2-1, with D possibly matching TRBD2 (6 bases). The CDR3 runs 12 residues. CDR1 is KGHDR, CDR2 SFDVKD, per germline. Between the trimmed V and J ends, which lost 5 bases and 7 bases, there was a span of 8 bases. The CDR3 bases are TGTGCCACCAGTGTACGGGGGAATGAGCAGTTCTTC. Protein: CATSVRGNEQFF.

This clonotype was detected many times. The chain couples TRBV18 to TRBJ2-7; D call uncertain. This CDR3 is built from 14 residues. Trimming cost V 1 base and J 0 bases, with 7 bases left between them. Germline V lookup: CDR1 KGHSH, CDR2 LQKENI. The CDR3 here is CASSPRTDSYEQYF. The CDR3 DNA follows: TGTGCCAGCTCACCACGCACAGACTCCTACGAGCAGTACTTC.

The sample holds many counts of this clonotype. This CDR3 reads CASSSRLAAYNEQFF. In DNA, the CDR3 is TGTGCCAGCAGTTCCCGACTAGCGGCCTACAATGAGCAGTTCTTC. The chain couples TRBV28 to TRBJ2-1; 9 nucleotides match TRBD2. CDR3 length: 15 amino acids. Germline V gives CDR1 MDHEN, CDR2 SYDVKM. V shed 4 bases and J 2 bases; nucleotides not matched to a gene: 3.

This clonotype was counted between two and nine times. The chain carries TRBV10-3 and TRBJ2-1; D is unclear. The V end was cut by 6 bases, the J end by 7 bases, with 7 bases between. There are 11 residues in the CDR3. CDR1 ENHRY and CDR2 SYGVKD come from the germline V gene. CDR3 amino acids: CAIRRGNEQFF. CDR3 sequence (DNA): TGTGCCATCAGACGAGGAAATGAGCAGTTCTTC.

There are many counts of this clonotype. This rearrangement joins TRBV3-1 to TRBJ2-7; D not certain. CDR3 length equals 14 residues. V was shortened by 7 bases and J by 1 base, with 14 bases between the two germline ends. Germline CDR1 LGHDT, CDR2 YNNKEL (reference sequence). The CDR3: CASTGTRGSYEQYF. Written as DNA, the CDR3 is TGTGCCAGCACCGGCACCAGAGGTTCCTACGAGCAGTACTTC.

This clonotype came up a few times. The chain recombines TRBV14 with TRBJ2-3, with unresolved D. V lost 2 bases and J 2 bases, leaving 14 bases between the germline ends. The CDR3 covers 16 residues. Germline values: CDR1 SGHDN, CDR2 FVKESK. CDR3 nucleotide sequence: TGTGCCAGCAGCCAAAATGCCAGGACCTACACAGATACGCAGTATTTT. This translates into CASSQNARTYTDTQYF.